This T cell receptor (beta chain) is from a study of cytotoxic CD8 clonotypes in ibrutinib-treated CLL. Germline loops: CDR1 SGHTA, CDR2 FQGTGA. The CDR3 is 15 residues long. V dropped 5 bases and J dropped 0 bases, with 14 bases sitting between them. This clone appeared a single time. Repertoires were generated with immunoSEQ multiplex PCR, while TCRdb's copy carries only in-frame clones and drops some. The sample shows about 20,000 clones, approximately 72% of them seen only once. The rearrangement joins TRBV7-3 to TRBJ2-7, with a possible D match to TRBD1 (5 bases). The sequence was obtained from a human donor with chronic lymphocytic leukemia. The starting material was PBMCs, obtained before ibrutinib treatment. CDR3 sequence reads: CASSPQGVGSYEQYF. The CDR3 region has the DNA TGTGCCAGCAGCCCCCAGGGCGTGGGCTCCTACGAGCAGTACTTC.